The 29 T cell receptor beta chains below all came from one sample that was sequenced in a study of tumor-infiltrating lymphocytes in primary liver carcinoma. Alongside blood RNA obtained from unsorted whole blood, germline DNA was also extracted. From about 530 ng total RNA, TCR beta cDNA was generated with a primer in the constant region. For TCR beta, libraries were produced by three nested multiplex PCR rounds using slightly modified ARM-PCR. The two initial PCR rounds, nine to eleven cycles each, used TRBV1-TRBV30 forward and C-beta reverse primers. TCRdb reanalysed the multiplex PCR reads using MiXCR and keeps one entry per CDR3 protein. Here the sample spans approximately 330,000 distinct CDR3 sequences, about 65% being singletons. Sample: peripheral blood. The receptors derive from a man aged 40-49 years with primary liver carcinoma and hepatitis B virus infection.

In regard to this clonotype: A read error may account for a junction end that differs from germline. The genes are TRBV6-5 and TRBJ2-5; 7 bases map to TRBD1. CDR3 size: 14 residues. The germline V gene has CDR1 MNHEY and CDR2 SVGAGI. DNA of the CDR3: TGTGCCGGCAGTCAGAGGGGGCGCGAAGAGACCCAGTACTTC. It codes for CAGSQRGREETQYF.

As regards this clonotype: A much larger clonotype is one base distant, so this may be a read error. V and J are TRBV12-3 or TRBV12-4 and TRBJ2-5; TRBD2 aligns across 7 bases. The CDR3 consists of 13 residues. Trimming at V came to 7 bases and at J to 5 bases, leaving 7 bases not matched to a gene. CDR3 amino acids: CASTQWGGETQYF. The CDR3 DNA reads TGTGCCAGCACTCAGTGGGGGGGGGAGACCCAGTACTTC.

Concerning this clonotype: At one end, the junction sequence differs from germline, possibly due to a read error. Here the CDR3 reads CASSWEEKVETQYF. Written as DNA, the CDR3 is TGTGCCAGTAGCTGGGAGGAGAAGGTAGAGACCCAGTACTTC. V is TRBV11-1 and J is TRBJ2-5; TRBD2 is a possible D gene (6 bases). This CDR3 has 14 amino acids. From germline, CDR1 is SGHAT and CDR2 FQDESV (reference sequence).

For this clonotype: A much larger clone sits a single nucleotide away, making a read error possible. The gene calls are TRBV6-5 and TRBJ1-4; D is unclear. Germline lookup yields CDR1 MNHEY and CDR2 SVGAGI. V lost 2 bases to trimming and J lost 4 bases, with 14 bases between them. This CDR3 is 16 amino acids long. The CDR3 coding sequence is TGTGCCAGCAGTTACCTGACATGGTCGAGTAATGAAAAACTGTTTTTT. Translated: CASSYLTWSSNEKLFF.

Regarding this clonotype: A clone one base away is much larger, so this may be a read error. The genes are TRBV6-5 and TRBJ2-3, with 8 bases matching TRBD2. This CDR3 contains 16 residues. The germline CDR1 and CDR2 sequences are MNHEY and SVGAGI. Trimming took 7 bases from V and 0 from J; bases not matched to a gene: 9. CDR3: CASNAPPGGSTDTQYF. The CDR3 DNA reads TGTGCCAGCAATGCCCCCCCGGGAGGGAGCACAGATACGCAGTATTTT.

Only one count was recorded for this clonotype. The J gene is TRBJ2-3, the V gene TRBV12-3 or TRBV12-4, with D possibly being TRBD2 (6 bases). CDR3 length: 15 amino acids. The germline V and J ends were trimmed by 7 bases and 4 bases, with 18 bases remaining between them. This CDR3 reads CASKLTNGSADTQYF. The CDR3 bases are TGTGCCAGCAAACTTACTAACGGGAGCGCAGATACGCAGTATTTT.

As to this clonotype: Germline and junction disagree at one end, which may indicate a read error. The chain links TRBV11-2 to TRBJ2-5, with 8 bases lining up with TRBD2. Germline CDR1 reads SGHAT; CDR2 reads FQNNGV. The CDR3 has 14 residues. The CDR3 region is CTSSFAGGQETQYF. CDR3 DNA: TGTACCAGCAGCTTCGCGGGGGGCCAAGAGACCCAGTACTTC. The entire variable domain, with the rest obtained from reference TRBV11-2 and TRBJ2-5, is as follows: EAGVAQSPRYKIIEKRQSVAFWCNPISGHATLYWYQQILGQGPKLLIQFQNNGVVDDSQLPKDRFSAERLKGVDSTLKIQPAKLEDSAVYLCTSSFAGGQETQYFGPGTRLLVL.

Turning to this clonotype: Since the CDR3 does not end with the conserved phenylalanine or tryptophan, this likely comes from a read error. The chain couples TRBV11-2 to TRBJ1-2, with 10 bases identical to TRBD1. The V gene's germline CDR1 is SGHAT and CDR2 FQNNGV. This CDR3 is built from 17 residues. Trimming at V came to 9 bases and at J to 7 bases, leaving 20 bases not matched to a gene. For the CDR3, the DNA is TGTGCCAGTAGCCCCTTCACCGAGGGACAGGGGAAAACTGGCTACACCTTG. Amino acids: CASSPFTEGQGKTGYTL.

CDR3 bases: TGTGCCAGCAGCTTAGGGTACAGGATTGAAGCTTTCTTT. This gives the protein CASSLGYRIEAFF. V is TRBV7-9 and J is TRBJ1-1, with D maybe TRBD1 (5 bases). This CDR3 is 13 amino acids long. Trimming took 1 base from V and 7 from J, leaving 10 bases between them. CDR1 is SEHNR, CDR2 FQNEAQ, per germline (reference sequence).

The sample holds many counts of this clonotype. The rearrangement links TRBV11-3 to TRBJ1-1; 7 nucleotides line up with TRBD1. The germline gives CDR1 SGHNT, CDR2 YENEEA. CDR3 length: 13 residues. With V trimmed by 5 bases and J by 4 bases, 4 bases remained unmatched. DNA for the CDR3: TGTGCCAGCAGCGTACAGGGGATCACTGAAGCTTTCTTT. Translated: CASSVQGITEAFF.

About this clonotype: Possible read error: a much larger clone is one base away. The chain is built from TRBV6-6 and TRBJ2-5, with D perhaps given as TRBD1 or TRBD2 (7 bases each). Trimming took off 7 bases at V and 4 bases at J, with 25 bases between the two ends. Germline CDR1 and CDR2: MNHNY and SVGAGI (reference sequence). The CDR3 contains 17 residues. CDR3 amino acids: CASTSGREGAIGETQYF. The CDR3 DNA reads TGTGCCAGCACCTCGGGGAGGGAGGGGGCAATCGGAGAGACCCAGTACTTC.

This clonotype was detected many times. V gene TRBV12-5 combines with J gene TRBJ2-1; 9 nucleotides agree with TRBD2. V lost 6 bases, J lost 9 bases, and 3 bases stayed unmatched. Germline loops: CDR1 LGHNT, CDR2 FRNRAP. The CDR3 length is 12 residues. The CDR3 loop is CASGRTSAEQFF. The CDR3, as DNA: TGTGCTAGTGGCCGGACTAGCGCTGAGCAGTTCTTC.

Notes on this clonotype: The conserved phenylalanine or tryptophan normally closing the CDR3 is absent here, so this likely arose from a read error. The chain is built from TRBV29-1 and TRBJ2-7, with 8 nucleotides matching TRBD1. Losses at the gene ends were 4 bases for V and 2 bases for J; bases not matched to a gene: 4. This CDR3 has 13 residues. Germline loops: CDR1 SQVTM, CDR2 ANQGSEA. CDR3 DNA sequence: TGCAGCGTTGGACAGGGGAGTCCCTACGAGCAGTACTAT. Its protein product is CSVGQGSPYEQYY.

Of note for this clonotype: At one of its ends the junction is not consistent with the germline gene, which may arise from a read error. The CDR3 sequence is CASSQEGTGTYNGQFF. CDR3 DNA sequence: TGCGCCAGCAGCCAAGAAGGTACAGGAACCTACAATGGGCAGTTCTTC. The gene calls are TRBV4-1 and TRBJ2-1; possibly TRBD1 for D (5 bases). There are 16 residues in the CDR3. In germline, CDR1 is MGHRA, CDR2 YSYEKL.

The rearrangement links TRBV7-3 to TRBJ1-1; D unresolved. CDR3 size: 12 residues. CDR1 and CDR2 from the germline V gene are SGHTA and FQGTGA. V lost 8 bases and J lost 1, with 8 bases in between. The CDR3 nucleotides read TGTGCCAGCGATTCCTCGAACACTGAAGCTTTCTTT. Protein product: CASDSSNTEAFF. Based on the CDR3 plus reference TRBV7-3 and TRBJ1-1, the full variable domain is GAGVSQTPSNKVTEKGKYVELRCDPISGHTALYWYRQSLGQGPEFLIYFQGTGAADDSGLPNDRFFAVRPEGSVSTLKIQRTERGDSAVYLCASDSSNTEAFFGQGTRLTVV.

The rearrangement joins TRBV24-1 to TRBJ2-7; 11 nucleotides align to TRBD1. V shed 5 bases and J 0 bases; nucleotides not matched to a gene: 5. The CDR3 sequence is 16 residues long. Germline loops: CDR1 KGHDR, CDR2 SFDVKD. CDR3 in DNA: TGTGCCACCAGTGGTCCCGGGACAGGGGGCTCCTACGAGCAGTACTTC. As protein: CATSGPGTGGSYEQYF.

On this clonotype itself: A much larger clone is a single base away; this may be a read error. The conserved final phenylalanine or tryptophan is absent from the CDR3, which likely points to a read error. J is TRBJ2-1 and V is TRBV6-2 or TRBV6-3, with TRBD2 matching over 7 bases. CDR3 length: 16 residues. J gave up 7 bases and V 1 base, and 10 bases lay outside the gene matches. Germline assignment: CDR1 MNHEY and CDR2 SVGEGT. The CDR3 region is CASSYLAGEIWNEQFL. The CDR3 DNA follows: TGTGCCAGCAGTTACTTGGCGGGGGAAATTTGGAATGAGCAGTTCTTG.

This chain joins TRBV5-6 and TRBJ2-2; D gene unclear. CDR3 length: 13 residues. From germline, CDR1 is SGHDT and CDR2 YYEEEE. Trimming pared 4 bases from V and 8 bases from J, leaving 12 bases between. This CDR3 reads CASSLDVIGELFF. In DNA, the CDR3 is TGTGCCAGCAGCCTGGACGTCATTGGGGAGCTGTTTTTT.

Of note for this clonotype: At one end the junction does not follow the germline gene, possibly because of a read error. This sequence joins TRBV5-5 and TRBJ2-2; tentatively, D is TRBD1 (5 bases). The CDR3 extends over 14 amino acids. Germline V CDR1 and CDR2: SGHKS, YYEKEE (reference sequence). CDR3: CASSLDGQGVELLF. For the CDR3, the DNA is TGTGCCAGCAGCTTGGACGGACAAGGAGTTGAGCTGCTTTTT.

In this sample, this clonotype turned up a few times. V and J are TRBV28 and TRBJ2-1; perhaps D is TRBD1 or TRBD2 (7 bases each). Germline loops: CDR1 MDHEN, CDR2 SYDVKM. Trimming shortened V by 7 bases and J by 8 bases, and 12 bases separated the two germline ends. CDR3 length: 12 residues. In DNA, the CDR3 is TGTGCCAGCACCAGGGGGGGGTATGAGCAGTTCTTC. This codes for CASTRGGYEQFF.

The genes are TRBV6-5 and TRBJ2-7, with D tentatively TRBD1 (5 bases). Trimming cost V 6 bases and J 2 bases, with 11 bases left between them. Germline V CDR1 and CDR2: MNHEY, SVGAGI. CDR3 length: 13 amino acids. The CDR3 region is CASRLMTAYEQYF. For the CDR3, the DNA is TGTGCCAGCAGACTCATGACAGCCTACGAGCAGTACTTC.

V usage is TRBV5-1 and J usage is TRBJ2-7; a weak D match, TRBD2 (5 bases). This CDR3 contains 13 residues. Germline values: CDR1 SGHRS, CDR2 YFSETQ. The V gene lost 6 bases and the J gene lost 3 bases, with 13 bases spanning the gap. The CDR3 spells CASTLGLRYEQYF. The CDR3 DNA is TGCGCCAGCACCTTAGGACTTCGCTACGAGCAGTACTTC.

This chain joins TRBV14 and TRBJ2-2; tentatively, D is TRBD2 (6 bases). Germline V CDR1 and CDR2: SGHDN, FVKESK. The ends were cut back, 2 bases at V and 3 bases at J, with 16 bases in the middle. The CDR3 runs 17 residues. In nucleotides, the CDR3 is TGTGCCAGCAGCCAAATCCCTAGGCGGGGATACACCGGGGAGCTGTTTTTT. This codes for CASSQIPRRGYTGELFF. The full variable domain, in which reference TRBV14 and TRBJ2-2 provide the parts outside the CDR3, is EAGVTQFPSHSVIEKGQTVTLRCDPISGHDNLYWYRRVMGKEIKFLLHFVKESKQDESGMPNNRFLAERTGGTYSTLKVQPAELEDSGVYFCASSQIPRRGYTGELFFGEGSRLTVL.

A word on this clonotype: One end of the junction does not line up with germline, which may come from a read error. The chain combines TRBV11-2 with TRBJ2-7; TRBD1 matches 7 bases. The CDR3 runs to 12 residues. Germline V gene lookup returns CDR1 SGHAT and CDR2 FQNNGV. The CDR3 loop is CASGLQGSEQYF. As DNA, the CDR3 is TGTGCCAGCGGCTTACAGGGGTCCGAGCAGTATTTC.

As to this clonotype: One end of the junction does not line up with germline, which may come from a read error. The chain couples TRBV7-9 to TRBJ1-2; 7 positions agree with TRBD1. Germline V gives CDR1 SEHNR, CDR2 FQNEAQ (reference sequence). CDR3 length: 14 residues. CDR3 loop: CGSSQRRGYDGYTF. In nucleotides, the CDR3 is TGTGGCAGCAGCCAGCGCAGGGGGTACGATGGCTACACCTTC.

The chain uses TRBV2 and TRBJ2-7; unclear D gene. The CDR3 is 14 residues long. The V gene's germline CDR1 is SNHLY and CDR2 FYNNEI. With 9 bases removed from V and 0 bases from J, the gap between germline ends came to 15 bases. CDR3 sequence reads: CASPITTASYEQYF. The CDR3 coding sequence is TGTGCCAGTCCCATTACGACTGCCTCCTACGAGCAGTACTTC.

As regards this clonotype: This likely comes from a read error, as the CDR3 has no conserved phenylalanine or tryptophan at its end. This chain links TRBV11-2 with TRBJ2-1; 7 bases fit TRBD2. CDR1 is SGHAT, CDR2 FQNNGV, per germline. The CDR3 has 13 amino acids. The CDR3 here is CATSPTTSAKQFL. In DNA, the CDR3 is TGTGCCACCAGCCCAACCACTAGCGCTAAGCAGTTCCTC.

Concerning this clonotype itself: This CDR3 is missing its conserved last phenylalanine or tryptophan, likely due to a read error. The CDR3 coding sequence is TGCGCCAGCAGCCATGTGTCTCGGTCGAACACTGAAGCTTTCATT. Translated, it gives CASSHVSRSNTEAFI. The rearrangement joins TRBV4-1 to TRBJ1-1; D not resolved. The germline V gene encodes CDR1 MGHRA and CDR2 YSYEKL. V was shortened by 3 bases and J by 1 base, with 12 bases between the two germline ends. The CDR3 is 15 amino acids.

The CDR3 DNA sequence: TGTGCCAGCTCACCACCGAAGACCTTCGGAAACACCATATATTTT. Protein product: CASSPPKTFGNTIYF. The chain couples TRBV18 to TRBJ1-3, with D hard to call. Trimming pared 0 bases from V and 4 bases from J, leaving 10 bases between. CDR1 is KGHSH and CDR2 is LQKENI in the germline V gene. This CDR3 is 15 amino acids long.